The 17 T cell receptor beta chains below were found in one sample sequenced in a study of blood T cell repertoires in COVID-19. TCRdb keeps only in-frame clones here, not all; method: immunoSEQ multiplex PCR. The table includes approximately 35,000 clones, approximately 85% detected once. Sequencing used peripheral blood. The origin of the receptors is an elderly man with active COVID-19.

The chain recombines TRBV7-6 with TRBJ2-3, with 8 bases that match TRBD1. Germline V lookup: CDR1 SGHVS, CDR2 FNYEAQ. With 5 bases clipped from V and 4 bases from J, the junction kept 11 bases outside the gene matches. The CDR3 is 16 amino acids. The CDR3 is CASSPSPGGIPDTQYF. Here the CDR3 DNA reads TGTGCCAGCAGCCCTTCGCCAGGGGGCATCCCAGATACGCAGTATTTT.

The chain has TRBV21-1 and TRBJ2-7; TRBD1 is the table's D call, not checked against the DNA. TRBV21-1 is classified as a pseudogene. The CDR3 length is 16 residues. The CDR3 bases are TGTGCCAGCAGCAGTCCGGACACCCTAGAAACCTACGAGCAGTACTTC. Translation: CASSSPDTLETYEQYF.

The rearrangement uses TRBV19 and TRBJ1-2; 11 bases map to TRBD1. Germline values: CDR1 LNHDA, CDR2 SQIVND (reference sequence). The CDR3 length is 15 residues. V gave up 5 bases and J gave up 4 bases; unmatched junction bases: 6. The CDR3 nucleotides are TGTGCCAGTAGTCCCCGGGACAGGGGGGGCTATGGCTACACCTTC. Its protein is CASSPRDRGGYGYTF. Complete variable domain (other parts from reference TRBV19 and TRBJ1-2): DGGITQSPKYLFRKEGQNVTLSCEQNLNHDAMYWYRQDPGQGLRLIYYSQIVNDFQKGDIAEGYSVSREKKESFPLTVTSAQKNPTAFYLCASSPRDRGGYGYTFGSGTRLTVV.

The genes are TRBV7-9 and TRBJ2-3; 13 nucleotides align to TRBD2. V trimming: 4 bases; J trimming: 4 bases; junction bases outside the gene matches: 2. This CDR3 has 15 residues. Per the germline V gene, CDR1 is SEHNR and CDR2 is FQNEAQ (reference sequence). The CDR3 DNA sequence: TGTGCCAGCAGCTGGACTAGCGGGGGCCCAGATACGCAGTATTTT. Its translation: CASSWTSGGPDTQYF.

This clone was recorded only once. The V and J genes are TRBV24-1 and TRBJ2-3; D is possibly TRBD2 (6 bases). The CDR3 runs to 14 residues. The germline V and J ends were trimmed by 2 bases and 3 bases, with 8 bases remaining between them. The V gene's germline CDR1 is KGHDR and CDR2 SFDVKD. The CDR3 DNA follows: TGTGCCACCAGTGATTCGGGGGTAACAGATACGCAGTATTTT. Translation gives CATSDSGVTDTQYF.

The CDR3 coding sequence is TGTGCCAGTAGTTTGGACAGGGATTACGAGCAGTACTTC. Amino acid sequence: CASSLDRDYEQYF. V is TRBV19 and J is TRBJ2-7, with 8 bases matching TRBD1. CDR3 length: 13 amino acids. Germline CDR1 is LNHDA and CDR2 is SQIVND (reference sequence). The trim removed 5 bases at V and 4 bases at J, leaving 4 bases unmatched.

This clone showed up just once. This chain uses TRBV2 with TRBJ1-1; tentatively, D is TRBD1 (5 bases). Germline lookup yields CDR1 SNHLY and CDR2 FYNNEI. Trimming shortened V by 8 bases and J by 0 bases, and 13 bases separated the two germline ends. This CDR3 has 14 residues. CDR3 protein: CASRIRDLNTEAFF. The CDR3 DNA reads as TGTGCCAGCCGTATTCGGGACTTGAACACTGAAGCTTTCTTT.

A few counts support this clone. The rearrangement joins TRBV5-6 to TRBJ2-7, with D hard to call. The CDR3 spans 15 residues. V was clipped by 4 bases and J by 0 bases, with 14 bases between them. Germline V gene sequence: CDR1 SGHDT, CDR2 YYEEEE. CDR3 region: CASSMGTVSSYEQYF. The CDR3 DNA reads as TGTGCCAGCAGCATGGGCACAGTGAGCTCCTACGAGCAGTACTTC.

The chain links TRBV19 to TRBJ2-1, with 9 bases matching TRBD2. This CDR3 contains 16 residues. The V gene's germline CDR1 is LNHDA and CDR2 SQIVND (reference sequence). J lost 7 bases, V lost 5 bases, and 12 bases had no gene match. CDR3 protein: CASSSPRGGRWNEQFF. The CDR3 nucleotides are TGTGCCAGTAGTTCCCCGCGGGGGGGAAGATGGAATGAGCAGTTCTTC.

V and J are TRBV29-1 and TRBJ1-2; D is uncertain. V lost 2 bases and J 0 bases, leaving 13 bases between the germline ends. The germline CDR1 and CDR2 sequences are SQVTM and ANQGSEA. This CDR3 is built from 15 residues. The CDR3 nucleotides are TGCAGCGTTGAAACGCGAGACACCTCTAACTATGGCTACACCTTC. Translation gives CSVETRDTSNYGYTF. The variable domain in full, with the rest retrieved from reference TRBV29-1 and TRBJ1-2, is SAVISQKPSRDICQRGTSLTIQCQVDSQVTMMFWYRQQPGQSLTLIATANQGSEATYESGFVIDKFPISRPNLTFSTLTVSNMSPEDSSIYLCSVETRDTSNYGYTFGSGTRLTVV.

The chain's CDR3 is CASSSGAGTNEKLFF. In DNA, the CDR3 is TGTGCCAGCAGTTCAGGAGCGGGTACTAATGAAAAACTGTTTTTT. The gene calls are TRBV5-4 and TRBJ1-4; no reliable D call. V lost 5 bases, J lost 2 bases, and 13 bases lay in between. CDR1 and CDR2 (germline): SGHNT, YYREEE (reference sequence). CDR3 length equals 15 residues.

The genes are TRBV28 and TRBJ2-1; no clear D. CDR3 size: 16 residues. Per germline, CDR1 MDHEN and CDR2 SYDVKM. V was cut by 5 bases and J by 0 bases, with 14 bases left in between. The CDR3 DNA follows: TGTGCCAGCAGTCGGGTCTCGGGTAGCTCCTACAATGAGCAGTTCTTC. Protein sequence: CASSRVSGSSYNEQFF.

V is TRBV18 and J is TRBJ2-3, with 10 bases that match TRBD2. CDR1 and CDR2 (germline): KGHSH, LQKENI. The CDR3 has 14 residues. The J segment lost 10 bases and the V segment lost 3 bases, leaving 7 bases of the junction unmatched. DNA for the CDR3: TGTGCCAGCTCACCGAGCGGGGGGGCAACGGCGCAGTATTTT. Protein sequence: CASSPSGGATAQYF.

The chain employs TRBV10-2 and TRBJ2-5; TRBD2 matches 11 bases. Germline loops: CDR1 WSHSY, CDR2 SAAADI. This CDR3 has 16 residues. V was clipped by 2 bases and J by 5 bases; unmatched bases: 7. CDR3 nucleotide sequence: TGCGCCAGCAGTGAGGATAGCGGGGGGGCCAGGGAGACCCAGTACTTC. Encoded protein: CASSEDSGGARETQYF.

Here the CDR3 DNA reads TGTGCCAGTAGTATCAGGCCGGACCGGGGAATATACGAGCAGTACTTC. Encoded protein: CASSIRPDRGIYEQYF. V gene TRBV19 combines with J gene TRBJ2-7, with D possibly matching TRBD2 (5 bases). Germline CDR1 LNHDA, CDR2 SQIVND (reference sequence). This CDR3 is 16 amino acids long. V lost 3 bases and J 4 bases, leaving 19 bases between the germline ends.

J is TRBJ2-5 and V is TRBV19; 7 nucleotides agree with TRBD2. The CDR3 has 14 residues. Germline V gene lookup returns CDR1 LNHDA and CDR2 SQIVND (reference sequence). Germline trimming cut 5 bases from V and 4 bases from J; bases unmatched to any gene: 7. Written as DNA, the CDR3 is TGTGCCAGTAGTCCGTGGGAGGGGCCAGAGACCCAGTACTTC. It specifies CASSPWEGPETQYF.

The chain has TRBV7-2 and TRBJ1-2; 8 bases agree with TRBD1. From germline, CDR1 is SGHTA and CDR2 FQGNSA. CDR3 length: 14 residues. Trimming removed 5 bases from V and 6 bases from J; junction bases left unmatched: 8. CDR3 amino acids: CASSSRGLSNGYTF. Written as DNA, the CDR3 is TGTGCCAGCAGCAGCAGGGGGCTATCCAATGGCTACACCTTC.